This T cell receptor (beta chain) stems from a study of blood T cell repertoires in COVID-19. Study details: COVID-19 samples from acute and convalescent phases originated in the United States, Italy and Spain. Sources were T cells, B-cell-depleted T cells, or PBMCs; the material itself was cDNA or gDNA.

Germline V gene lookup returns CDR1 SGHKS and CDR2 YYEKEE (reference sequence). V lost 3 bases, J lost 7 bases, and 13 bases lay in between. The CDR3 is 13 residues long. Original handling: Amplification with reference gene primers provided the estimates of nucleated cell counts. This table comes from immunoSEQ multiplex PCR, and its TCRdb copy is limited to in-frame clones, with some not included. V and J calls and clone size follow that table, whereas D and trimming were derived from the DNA. Of 76,000 or so clones listed, about 90% are singletons. The origin of this receptor is an older man in a cohort sampled during active COVID-19. The sample comprised peripheral blood. The chain carries TRBV5-5 and TRBJ1-1, with D unclear. The chain's CDR3 is CASSSLSGGEAFF. CDR3 DNA: TGTGCCAGCAGCTCCCTCAGTGGAGGTGAAGCTTTCTTT. The variable domain in full, with the rest retrieved from reference TRBV5-5 and TRBJ1-1, is DAGVTQSPTHLIKTRGQQVTLRCSPISGHKSVSWYQQVLGQGPQFIFQYYEKEERGRGNFPDRFSARQFPNYSSELNVNALLLGDSALYLCASSSLSGGEAFFGQGTRLTVV.